A selection of T cell receptor beta chains follows, all from one sample in a study of post-analysis software for immune sequencing data. TCRdb redid the calling of the PCR reads with MiXCR, one entry per CDR3 protein. The profile shows some 690,000 distinct CDR3 sequences, approximately 59% of them singletons. Specimen: blood. These receptor sequences come from a girl aged 2 to 10 with multiple sclerosis. CDR3s include the opening cysteine and the closing phenylalanine or tryptophan. Fields, in order: CDR3 DNA, CDR3 protein, V gene, D gene, J gene, clone size. D genes are given only for firm matches. Size tells how often a clone was seen (once, few, many) or the class of an expanded clone, and some rows leave it out.

TGTGCCAGCAGCCCTGGGACAGGCCCCGGGGAGCTGTTTTTT,CASSPGTGPGELFF,TRBV7-2,TRBD1,TRBJ2-2,-
TGTGCCAGCAGCTTCCCCCCGGGGGATGAGCAGTTCTTC,CASSFPPGDEQFF,TRBV7-9,-,TRBJ2-1,-
TGTGCCAGCAGTTTCCGGCGGGGGGGCCAGTCAGATACGCAGTATTTT,CASSFRRGGQSDTQYF,TRBV12-3/TRBV12-4,TRBD2,TRBJ2-3,-
TGTGCCATCAGTGAGTCGAGGGGGACAGATACGCAGTATTTT,CAISESRGTDTQYF,TRBV10-3,-,TRBJ2-3,-
TGTGCCAGCATCCACCGGGACTTCCTCCAAGATACGCAGTATTTT,CASIHRDFLQDTQYF,TRBV13,-,TRBJ2-3,-
TGCAGTGCTAGAGATCCGCTAGCGGGAGGGCTGAATGAGCAGTTCTTC,CSARDPLAGGLNEQFF,TRBV20-1,TRBD2,TRBJ2-1,-
TGTGCCACTCACACAGGGGGAGGGGACTACGAGCAGTACTTC,CATHTGGGDYEQYF,TRBV25-1,-,TRBJ2-7,-
TGCGCCAGCAGCTTTCTGGGCGGGAGATACGAGCAGTACTTC,CASSFLGGRYEQYF,TRBV5-1,TRBD2,TRBJ2-7,-
TGTGCCAGCAGTAGCTGGGGACAGGGACTCTATGGCTACACCTTC,CASSSWGQGLYGYTF,TRBV12-3/TRBV12-4,TRBD1,TRBJ1-2,-
TGTGCCACCAGTTGGGAGGGGACAGATACGCAGTATTTT,CATSWEGTDTQYF,TRBV24-1,TRBD2,TRBJ2-3,few
TGTGCCAGCAGCCTCCTGGGGGATTTCGGGAAAAACATTCAGTACTTC,CASSLLGDFGKNIQYF,TRBV6-4,-,TRBJ2-4,-
TGCAGTGCTAGGAGAAAGCCGGGACCCTACAATGAGCAGTTCTTC,CSARRKPGPYNEQFF,TRBV20-1,-,TRBJ2-1,-
TGTGCCATCAGTGAATGGGGCGGGGGATACTACAATGAGCAGTTCTTC,CAISEWGGGYYNEQFF,TRBV10-3,TRBD2,TRBJ2-1,-
TGTGCCACCAGTGATTTTACCACCGAGTTCCAAGAGACCCAGTACTTC,CATSDFTTEFQETQYF,TRBV24-1,-,TRBJ2-5,-
TGCGCCAGCAGCTACGGACAGGGGGACAATGAGCAGTTCTTC,CASSYGQGDNEQFF,TRBV5-1,TRBD1,TRBJ2-1,-
TGCGCCAGCAGCTTGGCCGATGTACATCAACAGTTCTTC,CASSLADVHQQFF,TRBV5-1,-,TRBJ2-1,-
TGTGCCAGCAGCTTAGAGGAGGAAACCTACAATGAGCAGTTCTTC,CASSLEEETYNEQFF,TRBV13,-,TRBJ2-1,-
TGTGCCAGCAGCCTACACAGGGTCAGAGAAGAAAAACTGTTTTTT,CASSLHRVREEKLFF,TRBV14,-,TRBJ1-4,once
TGCAGTGCCCCCACGGGGACTAGCGGTAACGAGCAGTACTTC,CSAPTGTSGNEQYF,TRBV20-1,TRBD2,TRBJ2-7,few
TGCAGCGTTGAAGGACAGGGGGAAGCCGGCGAGACCCAGTACTTC,CSVEGQGEAGETQYF,TRBV29-1,TRBD1,TRBJ2-5,few
TGCGCCAGCAGAGATAGGCTTCCGTACAATGAGCAGTTCTTC,CASRDRLPYNEQFF,TRBV5-1,-,TRBJ2-1,-
TGTGCCACCAGCAGAGATTACGGGGACAGGGACTATGGCTACACCTTC,CATSRDYGDRDYGYTF,TRBV15,TRBD1,TRBJ1-2,once
TGTGCCAGCAGTCGAGCGGGCCCCAAGCAGTTCTTC,CASSRAGPKQFF,TRBV12-3/TRBV12-4,-,TRBJ2-1,-
TGTGCCAGCAGTCCACGAGGACTAGCGGGAGGGGGGGGTGAGCAGTTCTTC,CASSPRGLAGGGGEQFF,TRBV12-3/TRBV12-4,TRBD2,TRBJ2-1,-
TGCGCCAGCAGCTGGGGACTAGCGGGAGGGCCCAACTACGAGCAGTACTTC,CASSWGLAGGPNYEQYF,TRBV5-1,TRBD2,TRBJ2-7,-